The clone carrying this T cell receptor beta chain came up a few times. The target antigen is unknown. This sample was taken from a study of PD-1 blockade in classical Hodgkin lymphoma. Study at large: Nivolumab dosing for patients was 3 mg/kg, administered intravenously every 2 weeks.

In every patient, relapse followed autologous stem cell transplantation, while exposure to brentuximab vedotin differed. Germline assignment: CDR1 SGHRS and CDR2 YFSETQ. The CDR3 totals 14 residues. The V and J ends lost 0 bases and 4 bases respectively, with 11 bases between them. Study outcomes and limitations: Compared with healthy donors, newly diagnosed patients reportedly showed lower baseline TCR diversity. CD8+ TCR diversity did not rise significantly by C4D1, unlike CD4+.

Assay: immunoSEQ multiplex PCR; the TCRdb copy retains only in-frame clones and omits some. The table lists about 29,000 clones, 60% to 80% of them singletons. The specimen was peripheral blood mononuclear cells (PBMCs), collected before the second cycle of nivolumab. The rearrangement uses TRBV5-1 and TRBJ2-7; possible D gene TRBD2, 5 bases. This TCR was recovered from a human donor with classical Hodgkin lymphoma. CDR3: CASSLDRTEYEQYF. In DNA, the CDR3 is TGCGCCAGCAGCTTGGATAGGACTGAATACGAGCAGTACTTC.